Reported below is one T cell receptor (beta chain). After removal of 3 bases from V and 5 bases from J, the junction contained 11 bases not matched to a gene. In germline, CDR1 is SGHRS, CDR2 YFSETQ. The CDR3 has 15 residues. This entry is derived from a study of T-cell reconstitution after alpha-beta-depleted transplantation in children. TCRbeta library preparation incorporated unique molecular identifiers. TCRdb reprocessed the PCR reads with MiXCR, giving one entry per CDR3 protein. The sample shows approximately 350,000 distinct CDR3 sequences, about an eighth of them seen only once. The sequencing here drew on PBMCs, taken from the stem cell graft. The clonotype comes from a human donor who donated a stem cell graft to a child with Fanconi anemia. The chain has TRBV5-1 and TRBJ2-7; 7 bases align to TRBD1. In DNA form, the CDR3 reads TGCGCCAGCAGCTACCTGGACAGGCCCCATCACGAGCAGTACTTC. This sequence encodes CASSYLDRPHHEQYF.